Listed below are T cell receptor beta chains from one sample, sequenced in a study of radiotherapy plus CTLA-4 blockade in lung cancer. Sequencing used immunoSEQ multiplex PCR; TCRdb keeps in-frame clones, though not all of them. This repertoire shows under 65,000 clones, 70% to 80% found once; its top ten account for 7.5% to 9.5%. The sequencing here drew on peripheral blood, taken from a patient treated with radiotherapy plus ipilimumab. Receptors originate from a human donor with non-small cell lung cancer who had a complete response to radiotherapy plus ipilimumab. CDR3s include the opening cysteine and the closing phenylalanine or tryptophan. Fields, in order: V gene, clone size, J gene, D gene, CDR3 protein, CDR3 DNA. A D gene is named only where the DNA matches it firmly. The size of a clone is reported for some rows only, either as once, few or many, or as a class for expanded clones.

v_gene: TRBV5-4
abundance: .
j_gene: TRBJ1-3
d_gene: .
CDR3aa: CASSLGPNGNTIYF
CDR3nt: TGTGCCAGCAGCTTGGGGCCAAATGGAAACACCATATATTTT

v_gene: TRBV6-5
abundance: once
j_gene: TRBJ2-3
d_gene: .
CDR3aa: CASSYSTGMRTDTQYF
CDR3nt: TGTGCCAGCAGTTACTCAACAGGGATGCGGACAGATACGCAGTATTTT

v_gene: TRBV15
abundance: .
j_gene: TRBJ1-3
d_gene: .
CDR3aa: CATSGGGAVGLRNTIYF
CDR3nt: TGTGCCACCAGCGGCGGGGGGGCGGTGGGACTCCGAAACACCATATATTTT

v_gene: TRBV27
abundance: .
j_gene: TRBJ1-1
d_gene: .
CDR3aa: CASSLSYLGWEALNTEAFF
CDR3nt: TGTGCCAGCAGTTTATCGTATTTAGGTTGGGAGGCCCTGAACACTGAAGCTTTCTTT

v_gene: TRBV7-9
abundance: few
j_gene: TRBJ1-3
d_gene: .
CDR3aa: CASTQRTTSGNTIYF
CDR3nt: TGTGCCAGCACCCAAAGGACAACCTCTGGAAACACCATATATTTT

v_gene: TRBV6-5
abundance: .
j_gene: TRBJ1-5
d_gene: TRBD1
CDR3aa: CASSYSQGAVSAQHF
CDR3nt: TGTGCCAGCAGTTACTCTCAGGGGGCTGTTTCGGCCCAGCATTTT

v_gene: TRBV6-1
abundance: .
j_gene: TRBJ2-1
d_gene: .
CDR3aa: CASTTLADNEQFF
CDR3nt: TGTGCCAGCACTACCTTGGCGGACAATGAGCAGTTCTTC

v_gene: TRBV15
abundance: .
j_gene: TRBJ1-5
d_gene: .
CDR3aa: CATSRLPGQSSNQPQHF
CDR3nt: TGTGCCACCAGCAGACTACCGGGACAAAGTAGCAATCAGCCCCAGCATTTT

v_gene: TRBV7-9
abundance: .
j_gene: TRBJ2-2
d_gene: TRBD2
CDR3aa: CASSLRREATPGELFF
CDR3nt: TGTGCCAGCAGCTTAAGGCGGGAGGCCACCCCCGGGGAGCTGTTTTTT

v_gene: TRBV18
abundance: once
j_gene: TRBJ2-2
d_gene: .
CDR3aa: CASSPLTLARNTGELFF
CDR3nt: TGTGCCAGCTCACCTCTGACGCTAGCGAGAAACACCGGGGAGCTGTTTTTT

v_gene: TRBV18
abundance: .
j_gene: TRBJ1-2
d_gene: .
CDR3aa: CASSPRQGRDYGYTF
CDR3nt: TGTGCCAGCTCACCACGGCAGGGGAGGGACTATGGCTACACCTTC

v_gene: TRBV27
abundance: .
j_gene: TRBJ1-2
d_gene: TRBD1
CDR3aa: CASSSGTGGNYGYTF
CDR3nt: TGTGCCAGCAGTTCAGGGACAGGGGGGAACTATGGCTACACCTTC

v_gene: TRBV7-2
abundance: .
j_gene: TRBJ2-3
d_gene: .
CDR3aa: CATKQGLGTDTQYF
CDR3nt: TGTGCCACAAAACAGGGTCTTGGGACAGATACGCAGTATTTT

v_gene: TRBV18
abundance: .
j_gene: TRBJ2-7
d_gene: .
CDR3aa: CASSPDWSSYEQYF
CDR3nt: TGTGCCAGCTCACCCGACTGGTCTTCCTACGAGCAGTACTTC

v_gene: TRBV2
abundance: once
j_gene: TRBJ2-6
d_gene: TRBD1
CDR3aa: CASSPDRDYSGANVLTF
CDR3nt: TGTGCCAGCAGTCCAGACAGGGATTACTCTGGGGCCAACGTCCTGACTTTC

v_gene: TRBV11-2
abundance: .
j_gene: TRBJ2-5
d_gene: .
CDR3aa: CASSPMGAGETQYF
CDR3nt: TGTGCCAGCAGCCCCATGGGGGCCGGGGAGACCCAGTACTTC

v_gene: TRBV6-1
abundance: .
j_gene: TRBJ1-4
d_gene: .
CDR3aa: CASTRGAIREKLFF
CDR3nt: TGTGCCAGCACCCGGGGGGCCATTAGAGAAAAACTGTTTTTT

v_gene: TRBV19
abundance: few
j_gene: TRBJ2-1
d_gene: .
CDR3aa: CASSITNYNEQFF
CDR3nt: TGTGCCAGTAGTATCACTAACTACAATGAGCAGTTCTTC

v_gene: TRBV27
abundance: .
j_gene: TRBJ1-5
d_gene: .
CDR3aa: CASSPAGGNNQPQHF
CDR3nt: TGTGCCAGCAGCCCCGCGGGGGGGAACAATCAGCCCCAGCATTTT

v_gene: TRBV19
abundance: .
j_gene: TRBJ1-5
d_gene: TRBD1
CDR3aa: CASSPRTTGYAQPQHF
CDR3nt: TGTGCCAGTAGCCCGAGGACGACAGGGTACGCTCAGCCCCAGCATTTT

v_gene: TRBV6-6
abundance: .
j_gene: TRBJ2-7
d_gene: TRBD1
CDR3aa: CASIVADRAYYEQYF
CDR3nt: TGTGCCAGCATCGTTGCGGACAGGGCTTATTACGAGCAGTACTTC

v_gene: TRBV15
abundance: .
j_gene: TRBJ1-1
d_gene: TRBD1
CDR3aa: CATSSRQGTVVNTEAFF
CDR3nt: TGTGCCACCAGCAGTCGACAGGGGACGGTCGTGAACACTGAAGCTTTCTTT

v_gene: TRBV7-9
abundance: .
j_gene: TRBJ1-1
d_gene: TRBD1
CDR3aa: CASGSARDSEAFF
CDR3nt: TGTGCCAGCGGATCCGCCCGGGACAGTGAAGCTTTCTTT

v_gene: TRBV2
abundance: once
j_gene: TRBJ1-2
d_gene: .
CDR3aa: CASSEGRNYGYTF
CDR3nt: TGTGCCAGCAGTGAGGGGCGGAACTATGGCTACACCTTC

v_gene: TRBV19
abundance: .
j_gene: TRBJ2-3
d_gene: TRBD2
CDR3aa: CASSIFPVAGGDTDTQYF
CDR3nt: TGTGCCAGTAGTATCTTCCCCGTAGCGGGAGGGGACACAGATACGCAGTATTTT

v_gene: TRBV5-4
abundance: .
j_gene: TRBJ1-3
d_gene: .
CDR3aa: CASSPGHDGNTIYF
CDR3nt: TGTGCCAGCAGCCCGGGACATGATGGAAACACCATATATTTT

v_gene: TRBV9
abundance: .
j_gene: TRBJ1-6
d_gene: .
CDR3aa: CASSTQSVASGGSPLHF
CDR3nt: TGTGCCAGCAGCACCCAATCAGTCGCGTCAGGTGGTTCACCCCTCCACTTT

v_gene: TRBV27
abundance: .
j_gene: TRBJ2-5
d_gene: .
CDR3aa: CASSPLVWGVQETQYF
CDR3nt: TGTGCCAGCAGTCCCCTCGTTTGGGGCGTCCAAGAGACCCAGTACTTC

v_gene: TRBV5-5
abundance: few
j_gene: TRBJ1-5
d_gene: .
CDR3aa: CASSSLGRASDSNQPQHF
CDR3nt: TGTGCCAGCAGCTCCCTCGGCAGGGCGTCGGATAGCAATCAGCCCCAGCATTTT

v_gene: TRBV5-4
abundance: few
j_gene: TRBJ1-1
d_gene: TRBD1
CDR3aa: CASSSPGQVGTEAFF
CDR3nt: TGTGCCAGCAGCAGCCCCGGACAGGTAGGAACTGAAGCTTTCTTT

v_gene: TRBV2
abundance: .
j_gene: TRBJ1-6
d_gene: TRBD1
CDR3aa: CASSAISQGGFYNSPLHF
CDR3nt: TGTGCCAGCAGTGCAATTTCTCAGGGGGGATTCTATAATTCACCCCTCCACTTT

v_gene: TRBV2
abundance: .
j_gene: TRBJ2-1
d_gene: TRBD2
CDR3aa: CASSEGRGGYNEQFF
CDR3nt: TGTGCCAGCAGTGAGGGACGGGGGGGATACAATGAGCAGTTCTTC

v_gene: TRBV7-9
abundance: .
j_gene: TRBJ2-3
d_gene: TRBD1
CDR3aa: CASSPTGVTDTQYF
CDR3nt: TGTGCCAGCAGCCCGACAGGGGTCACAGATACGCAGTATTTT

v_gene: TRBV18
abundance: .
j_gene: TRBJ2-7
d_gene: .
CDR3aa: CASSWGDDPYEQYF
CDR3nt: TGTGCCAGCTCATGGGGCGACGACCCCTACGAGCAGTACTTC

v_gene: TRBV5-4
abundance: .
j_gene: TRBJ2-7
d_gene: .
CDR3aa: CASSLGGGTLYYEQYF
CDR3nt: TGTGCCAGCAGCTTGGGCGGGGGCACTTTGTACTACGAGCAGTACTTC

v_gene: TRBV5-1
abundance: .
j_gene: TRBJ2-2
d_gene: TRBD1
CDR3aa: CASSNLGQGAAGELFF
CDR3nt: TGCGCCAGCTCTAACCTGGGACAGGGGGCGGCCGGGGAGCTGTTTTTT

v_gene: TRBV13
abundance: .
j_gene: TRBJ2-1
d_gene: .
CDR3aa: CASSFWASELSGEQFF
CDR3nt: TGTGCCAGCTCTTTTTGGGCTAGCGAACTCTCGGGTGAGCAGTTCTTC

v_gene: TRBV23-1
abundance: .
j_gene: TRBJ1-5
d_gene: .
CDR3aa: CASSQVPWHYSNQPQHF
CDR3nt: TGCGCCAGCAGTCAGGTGCCTTGGCATTATAGCAATCAGCCCCAGCATTTT

v_gene: TRBV11-2
abundance: few
j_gene: TRBJ1-2
d_gene: TRBD1
CDR3aa: CASSPPTGLFQVYGYTF
CDR3nt: TGTGCCAGCAGCCCACCGACAGGGCTCTTCCAAGTCTATGGCTACACCTTC

v_gene: TRBV7-2
abundance: .
j_gene: TRBJ2-6
d_gene: .
CDR3aa: CASSLAREGSGANVLTF
CDR3nt: TGTGCCAGCAGCTTAGCGAGAGAGGGCTCTGGGGCCAACGTCCTGACTTTC

v_gene: TRBV5-1
abundance: .
j_gene: TRBJ2-3
d_gene: .
CDR3aa: CASSFRGASTDTQYF
CDR3nt: TGCGCCAGCAGCTTCCGCGGGGCTAGCACAGATACGCAGTATTTT

v_gene: TRBV5-1
abundance: .
j_gene: TRBJ2-2
d_gene: .
CDR3aa: CASRLGGTTRGGELFF
CDR3nt: TGCGCCAGCAGGTTGGGCGGGACGACACGCGGCGGGGAGCTGTTTTTT

v_gene: TRBV7-2
abundance: .
j_gene: TRBJ2-3
d_gene: TRBD2
CDR3aa: CASSTWGRGGTDTQYF
CDR3nt: TGTGCCAGCAGCACGTGGGGGCGGGGGGGCACAGATACGCAGTATTTT

v_gene: TRBV12-5
abundance: .
j_gene: TRBJ1-2
d_gene: .
CDR3aa: CASAPGGVGYTF
CDR3nt: TGTGCTAGTGCCCCCGGGGGGGTTGGCTACACCTTC

v_gene: TRBV5-5
abundance: once
j_gene: TRBJ1-4
d_gene: TRBD1
CDR3aa: CASSLEGTGGEKLFF
CDR3nt: TGTGCCAGCAGCTTGGAGGGGACAGGGGGAGAAAAACTGTTTTTT

v_gene: TRBV2
abundance: .
j_gene: TRBJ2-7
d_gene: .
CDR3aa: CASKGNGYEQYF
CDR3nt: TGTGCCAGCAAAGGTAACGGGTACGAGCAGTACTTC